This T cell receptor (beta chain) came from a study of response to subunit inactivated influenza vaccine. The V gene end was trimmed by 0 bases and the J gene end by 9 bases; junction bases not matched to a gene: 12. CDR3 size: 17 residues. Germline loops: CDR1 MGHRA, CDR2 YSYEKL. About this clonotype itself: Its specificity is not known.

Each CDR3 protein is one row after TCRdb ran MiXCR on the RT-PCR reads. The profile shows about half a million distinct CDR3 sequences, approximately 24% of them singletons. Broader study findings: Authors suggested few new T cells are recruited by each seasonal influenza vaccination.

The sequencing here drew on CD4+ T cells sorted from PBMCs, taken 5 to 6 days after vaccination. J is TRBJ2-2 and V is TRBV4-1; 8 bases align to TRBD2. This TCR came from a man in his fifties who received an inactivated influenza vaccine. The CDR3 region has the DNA TGCGCCAGCAGCCAAGAAGGGCGACTAGCGCGTCACCGGGAGCTGTTTTTT. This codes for CASSQEGRLARHRELFF.